The present T cell receptor beta chain was sequenced within a study of CD8+ T cells in alopecia areata. At the level of the study: For the treated group, dosing was oral tofacitinib at 5 to 10 mg twice daily. Study-wide results and caveats: Having one nonresponder leaves uncertain how baseline CD8+ expansion relates to response. With patients, TCR sharing proved less clear than in mice, a difference possibly related to HLA.

This clone was seen a single time. No antigen is known for it. After isolation, RNA underwent reverse transcription to generate cDNA as the sequencing template. Data came from immunoSEQ multiplex PCR; TCRdb stores just in-frame clones and leaves some out. The table shows approximately 170,000 clones, with 50% to 65% occurring only once. CDR3 length: 12 amino acids. Trimming took 2 bases from V and 6 from J, leaving 8 bases between them. Per the germline V gene, CDR1 is SGHDT and CDR2 is YYEEEE. Treatment in this sample: oral pan-JAK inhibitor, 5-10 mg twice daily. Alopecia areata patients gave lesional scalp punch biopsies and peripheral blood samples.

The rearrangement links TRBV5-6 to TRBJ1-2; D remains unclear. The receptor was derived from a human donor with alopecia areata. The starting material was CD4+ T cells sorted from blood, obtained at week 24, from a patient treated with tofacitinib. CDR3 in amino acids: CASSFSFDGYTF. The CDR3 nucleotides read TGTGCCAGCAGCTTTTCCTTTGATGGCTACACCTTC.